This T cell receptor (beta chain) was identified in a study of cytomegalovirus exposure and HLA in healthy donors. Study observations and caveats: The listing of 150 or so TCR beta chains classed them as cytomegalovirus-associated.

PCR used 60 Vbeta primers and 13 Jbeta primers. Using immunoSEQ multiplex PCR, the repertoire was profiled, and TCRdb retains in-frame clones only, with some absent. The sample lists roughly 250,000 clones, under 80% seen once, with about 2.2% in the top ten. This clone was observed once. The antigen remains undetermined. Germline V gene data show CDR1 as MNHNY and CDR2 as SVGAGI (reference sequence). This CDR3 is built from 15 residues. After removal of 8 bases from V and 3 bases from J, the junction contained 10 bases not matched to a gene. This sequence joins TRBV6-6 and TRBJ2-7; 10 nucleotides agree with TRBD2. What was sequenced was PBMCs. The sequence derives from a female donor in good health and CMV-seronegative. CDR3 protein: CASHERTSGHYEQYF. The CDR3 region has the DNA TGTGCCAGCCACGAAAGGACTAGCGGCCACTACGAGCAGTACTTC.